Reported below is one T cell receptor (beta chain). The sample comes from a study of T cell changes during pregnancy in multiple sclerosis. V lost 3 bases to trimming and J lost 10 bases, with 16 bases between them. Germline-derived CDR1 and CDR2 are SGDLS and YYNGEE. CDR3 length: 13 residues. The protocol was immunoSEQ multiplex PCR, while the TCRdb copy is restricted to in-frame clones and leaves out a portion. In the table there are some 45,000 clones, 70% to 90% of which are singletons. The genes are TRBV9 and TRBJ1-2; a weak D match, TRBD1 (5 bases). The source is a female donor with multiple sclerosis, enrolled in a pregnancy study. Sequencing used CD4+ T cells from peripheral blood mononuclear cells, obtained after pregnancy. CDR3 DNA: TGTGCCAGCAGCGCAATGCAAGGGGTATTCTACACCTTC. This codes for CASSAMQGVFYTF. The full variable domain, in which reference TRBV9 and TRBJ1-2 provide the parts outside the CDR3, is DSGVTQTPKHLITATGQRVTLRCSPRSGDLSVYWYQQSLDQGLQFLIQYYNGEERAKGNILERFSAQQFPDLHSELNLSSLELGDSALYFCASSAMQGVFYTFGSGTRLTVV.